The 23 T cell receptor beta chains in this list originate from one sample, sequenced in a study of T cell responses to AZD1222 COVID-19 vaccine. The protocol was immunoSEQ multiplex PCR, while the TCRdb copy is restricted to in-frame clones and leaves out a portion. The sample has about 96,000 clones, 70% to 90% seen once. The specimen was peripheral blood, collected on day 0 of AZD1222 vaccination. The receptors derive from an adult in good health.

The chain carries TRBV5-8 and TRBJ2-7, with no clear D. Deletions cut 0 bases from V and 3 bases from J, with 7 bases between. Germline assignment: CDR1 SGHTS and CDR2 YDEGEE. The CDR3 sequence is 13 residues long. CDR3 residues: CASSLGYYYEQYF. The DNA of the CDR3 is TGTGCCAGCAGCTTGGGCTACTACTACGAGCAGTACTTC.

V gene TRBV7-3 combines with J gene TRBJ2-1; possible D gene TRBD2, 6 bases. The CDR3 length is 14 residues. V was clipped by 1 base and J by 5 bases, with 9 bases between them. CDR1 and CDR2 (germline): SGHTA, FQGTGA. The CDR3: CASSLIASDNEQFF. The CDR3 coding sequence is TGTGCCAGCAGCTTAATTGCTAGCGACAATGAGCAGTTCTTC.

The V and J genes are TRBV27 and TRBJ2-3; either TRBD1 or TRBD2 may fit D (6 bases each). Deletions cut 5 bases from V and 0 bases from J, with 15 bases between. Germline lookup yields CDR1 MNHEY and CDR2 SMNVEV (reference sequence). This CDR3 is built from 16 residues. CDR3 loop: CASSPSGAESTDTQYF. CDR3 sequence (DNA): TGTGCCAGCAGTCCCTCGGGGGCAGAAAGCACAGATACGCAGTATTTT.

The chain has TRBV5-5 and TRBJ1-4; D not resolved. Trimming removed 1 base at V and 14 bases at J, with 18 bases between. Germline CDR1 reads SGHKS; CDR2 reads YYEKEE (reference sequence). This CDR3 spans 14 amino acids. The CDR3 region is CASSLTPQEVVLFF. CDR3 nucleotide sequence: TGTGCCAGCAGCTTGACCCCCCAGGAGGTCGTTCTGTTTTTT.

The CDR3 loop reads CASSIEPYNSPLHF. The CDR3, as DNA: TGTGCCAGCAGCATTGAGCCCTATAATTCACCCCTCCACTTT. The chain is built from TRBV5-6 and TRBJ1-6; the D is unclear. This CDR3 has 14 residues. Germline loops: CDR1 SGHDT, CDR2 YYEEEE. Trimming shortened V by 4 bases and J by 2 bases, and 7 bases separated the two germline ends.

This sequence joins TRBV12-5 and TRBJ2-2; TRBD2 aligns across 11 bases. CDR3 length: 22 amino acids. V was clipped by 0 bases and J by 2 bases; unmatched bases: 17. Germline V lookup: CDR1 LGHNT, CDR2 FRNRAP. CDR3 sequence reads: CASGLVLLAGGTTDLNTGELFF. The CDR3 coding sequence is TGTGCTAGTGGTTTGGTACTGCTAGCGGGGGGCACTACAGATCTTAACACCGGGGAGCTGTTTTTT.

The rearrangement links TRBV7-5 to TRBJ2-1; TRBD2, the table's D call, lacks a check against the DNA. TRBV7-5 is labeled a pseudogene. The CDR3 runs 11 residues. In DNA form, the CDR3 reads TGTGCCAGAAGCGGTCGGGGGTTCAAGTTCTTC. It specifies CARSGRGFKFF.

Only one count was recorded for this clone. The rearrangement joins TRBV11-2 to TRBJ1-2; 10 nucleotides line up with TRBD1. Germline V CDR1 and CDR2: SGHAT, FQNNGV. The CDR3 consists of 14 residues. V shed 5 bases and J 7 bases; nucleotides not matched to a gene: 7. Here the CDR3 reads CASSEGQGVGGYTF. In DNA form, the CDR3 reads TGTGCCAGCAGCGAAGGACAGGGGGTTGGTGGCTACACCTTC.

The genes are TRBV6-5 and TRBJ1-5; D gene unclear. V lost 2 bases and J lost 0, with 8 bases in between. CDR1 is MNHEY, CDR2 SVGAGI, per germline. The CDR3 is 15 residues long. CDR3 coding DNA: TGTGCCAGCAGTTACGAAGGGCATAGCAATCAGCCCCAGCATTTT. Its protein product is CASSYEGHSNQPQHF.

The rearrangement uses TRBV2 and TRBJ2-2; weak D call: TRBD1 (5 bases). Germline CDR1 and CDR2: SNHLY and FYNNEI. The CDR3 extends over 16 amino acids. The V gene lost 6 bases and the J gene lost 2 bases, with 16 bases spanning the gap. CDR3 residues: CASRGQPEFNTGELFF. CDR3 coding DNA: TGTGCCAGCAGGGGGCAGCCTGAATTCAACACCGGGGAGCTGTTTTTT.

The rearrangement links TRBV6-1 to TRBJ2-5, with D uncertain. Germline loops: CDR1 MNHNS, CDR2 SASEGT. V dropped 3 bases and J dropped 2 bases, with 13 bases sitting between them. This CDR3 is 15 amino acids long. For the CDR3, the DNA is TGTGCCAGCAGTGACGCGGCCGGTCCACAAGAGACCCAGTACTTC. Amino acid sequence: CASSDAAGPQETQYF.

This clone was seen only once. Written as DNA, the CDR3 is TGTGCCAGAAGCTTGAGAGGAGGCGAGCAGTACTTC. This codes for CARSLRGGEQYF. This sequence joins TRBV5-3 and TRBJ2-7; D perhaps matches TRBD2 (5 bases). TRBV5-3 is identified as an open reading frame with a role that is uncertain. V was clipped by 1 base and J by 6 bases, with 8 bases between them. The CDR3 length is 12 residues.

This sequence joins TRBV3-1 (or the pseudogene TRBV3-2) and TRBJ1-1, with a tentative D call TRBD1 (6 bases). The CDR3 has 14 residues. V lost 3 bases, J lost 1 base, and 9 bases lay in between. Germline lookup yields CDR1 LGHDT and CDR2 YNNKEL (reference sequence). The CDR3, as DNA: TGTGCCAGCAGCCAGCACAGGGCGAACACTGAAGCTTTCTTT. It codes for CASSQHRANTEAFF.

The CDR3 sequence is CASKQGLHNQPQHF. The DNA for the CDR3 is TGTGCCAGCAAGCAGGGGTTACACAATCAGCCCCAGCATTTT. The chain combines TRBV6-1 with TRBJ1-5; D is perhaps TRBD1 (6 bases). Deletions cut 7 bases from V and 3 bases from J, with 13 bases between. Germline V gene sequence: CDR1 MNHNS, CDR2 SASEGT. This CDR3 spans 14 amino acids.

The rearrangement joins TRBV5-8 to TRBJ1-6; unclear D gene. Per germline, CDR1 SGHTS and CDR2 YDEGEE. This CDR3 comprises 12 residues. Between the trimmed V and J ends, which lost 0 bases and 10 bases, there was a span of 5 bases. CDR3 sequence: CASSLEWSPLHF. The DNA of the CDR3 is TGTGCCAGCAGCTTGGAATGGTCACCCCTCCACTTT.

The chain's CDR3 is CASRGTGVHGYTF. DNA for the CDR3: TGTGCCAGCAGGGGGACAGGGGTACATGGCTACACCTTC. This rearrangement joins TRBV2 to TRBJ1-2; 10 positions agree with TRBD1. Germline lookup yields CDR1 SNHLY and CDR2 FYNNEI. CDR3 length: 13 amino acids. V lost 6 bases and J lost 6; bases outside the gene matches: 4.

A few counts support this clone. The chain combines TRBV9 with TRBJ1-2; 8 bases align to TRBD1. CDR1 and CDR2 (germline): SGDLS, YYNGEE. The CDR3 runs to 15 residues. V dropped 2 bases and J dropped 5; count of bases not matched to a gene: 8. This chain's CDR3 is CASSVSRRTGYGYTF. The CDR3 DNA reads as TGTGCCAGCAGCGTTTCCCGTAGGACAGGGTATGGCTACACCTTC. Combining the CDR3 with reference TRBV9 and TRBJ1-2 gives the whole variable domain DSGVTQTPKHLITATGQRVTLRCSPRSGDLSVYWYQQSLDQGLQFLIQYYNGEERAKGNILERFSAQQFPDLHSELNLSSLELGDSALYFCASSVSRRTGYGYTFGSGTRLTVV.

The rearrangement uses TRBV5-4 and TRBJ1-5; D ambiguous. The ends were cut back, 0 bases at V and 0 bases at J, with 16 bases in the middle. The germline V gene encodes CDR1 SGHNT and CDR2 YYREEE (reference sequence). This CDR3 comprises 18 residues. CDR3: CASSLGPPTKYSNQPQHF. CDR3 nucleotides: TGTGCCAGCAGCTTGGGTCCCCCGACAAAATATAGCAATCAGCCCCAGCATTTT.

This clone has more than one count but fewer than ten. The CDR3: CASSLSSGGTDTQYF. CDR3 nucleotide sequence: TGTGCCAGCAGCTTATCTAGCGGGGGCACAGATACGCAGTATTTT. The chain carries TRBV7-3 and TRBJ2-3, with TRBD2 matching over 9 bases. This CDR3 has 15 residues. The germline CDR1 and CDR2 sequences are SGHTA and FQGTGA. Germline trimming cut 2 bases from V and 1 base from J; bases unmatched to any gene: 1.

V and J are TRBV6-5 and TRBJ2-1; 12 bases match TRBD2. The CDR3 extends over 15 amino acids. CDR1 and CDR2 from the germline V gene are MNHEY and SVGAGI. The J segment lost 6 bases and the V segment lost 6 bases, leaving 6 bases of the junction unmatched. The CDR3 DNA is TGTGCCAGCAGACGCGGACTAGCGGGGCCCAATGAGCAGTTCTTC. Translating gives CASRRGLAGPNEQFF.

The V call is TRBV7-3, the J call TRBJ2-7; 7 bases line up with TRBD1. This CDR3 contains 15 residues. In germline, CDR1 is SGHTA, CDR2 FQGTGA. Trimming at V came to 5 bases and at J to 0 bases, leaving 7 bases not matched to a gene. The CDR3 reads CASSGGQTTSYEQYF. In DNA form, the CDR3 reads TGTGCCAGCAGCGGGGGACAGACAACCTCCTACGAGCAGTACTTC.

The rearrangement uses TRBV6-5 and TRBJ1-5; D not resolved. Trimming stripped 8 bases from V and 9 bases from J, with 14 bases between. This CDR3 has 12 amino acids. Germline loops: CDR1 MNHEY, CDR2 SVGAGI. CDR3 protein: CASGLKPGPQHF. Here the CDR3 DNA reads TGTGCCAGCGGCCTCAAGCCAGGGCCCCAGCATTTT.

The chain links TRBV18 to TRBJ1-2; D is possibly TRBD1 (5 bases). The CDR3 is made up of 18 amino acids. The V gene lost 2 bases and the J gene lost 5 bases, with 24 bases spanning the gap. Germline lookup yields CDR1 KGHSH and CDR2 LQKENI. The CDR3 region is CASSPSTGVDDMAYGYTF. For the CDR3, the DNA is TGTGCCAGCTCACCAAGTACAGGAGTGGATGATATGGCTTATGGCTACACCTTC.